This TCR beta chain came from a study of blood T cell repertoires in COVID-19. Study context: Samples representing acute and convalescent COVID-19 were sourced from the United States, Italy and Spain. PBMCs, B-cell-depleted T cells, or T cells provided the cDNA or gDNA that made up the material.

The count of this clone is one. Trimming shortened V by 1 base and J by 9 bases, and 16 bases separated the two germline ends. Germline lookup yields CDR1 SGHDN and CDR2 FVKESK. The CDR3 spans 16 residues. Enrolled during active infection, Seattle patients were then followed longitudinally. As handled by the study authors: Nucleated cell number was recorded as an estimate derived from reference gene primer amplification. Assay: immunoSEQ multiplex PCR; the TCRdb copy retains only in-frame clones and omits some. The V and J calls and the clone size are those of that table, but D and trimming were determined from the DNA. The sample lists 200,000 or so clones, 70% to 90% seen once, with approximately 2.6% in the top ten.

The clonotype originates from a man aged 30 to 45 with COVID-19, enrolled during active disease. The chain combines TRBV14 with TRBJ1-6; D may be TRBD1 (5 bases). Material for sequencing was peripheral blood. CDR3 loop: CASSQAYGRVASPLHF. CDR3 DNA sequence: TGTGCCAGCAGCCAAGCCTACGGCAGGGTCGCTTCACCCCTCCACTTT.